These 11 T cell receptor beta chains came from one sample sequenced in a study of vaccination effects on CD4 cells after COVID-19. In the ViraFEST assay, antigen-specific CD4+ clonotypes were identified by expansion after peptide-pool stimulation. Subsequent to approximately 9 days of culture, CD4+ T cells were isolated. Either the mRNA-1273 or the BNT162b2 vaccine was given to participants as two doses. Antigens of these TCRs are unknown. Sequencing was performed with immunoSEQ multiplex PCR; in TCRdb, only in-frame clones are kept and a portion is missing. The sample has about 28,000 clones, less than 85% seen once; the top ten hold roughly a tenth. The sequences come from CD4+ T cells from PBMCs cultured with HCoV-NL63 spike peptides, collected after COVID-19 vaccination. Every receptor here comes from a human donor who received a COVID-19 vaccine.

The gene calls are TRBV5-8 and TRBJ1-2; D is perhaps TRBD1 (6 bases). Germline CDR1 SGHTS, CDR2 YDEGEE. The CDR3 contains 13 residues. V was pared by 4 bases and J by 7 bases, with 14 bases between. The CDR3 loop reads CASSPTGLAGYTF. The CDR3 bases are TGTGCCAGCAGCCCCACAGGGTTGGCTGGCTACACCTTC.

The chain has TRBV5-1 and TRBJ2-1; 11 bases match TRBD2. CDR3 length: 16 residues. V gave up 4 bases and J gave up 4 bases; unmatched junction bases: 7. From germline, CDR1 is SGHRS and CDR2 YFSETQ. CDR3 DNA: TGCGCCAGCAGCCCGGGGACTAGCGGATTTTACAATGAGCAGTTCTTC. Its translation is CASSPGTSGFYNEQFF.

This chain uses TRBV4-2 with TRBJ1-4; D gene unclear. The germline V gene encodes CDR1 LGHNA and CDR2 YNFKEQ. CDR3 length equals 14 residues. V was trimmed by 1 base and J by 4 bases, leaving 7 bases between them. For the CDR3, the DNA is TGTGCCAGCAGCCAAGCTCTAAATAATGAAAAACTGTTTTTT. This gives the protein CASSQALNNEKLFF.

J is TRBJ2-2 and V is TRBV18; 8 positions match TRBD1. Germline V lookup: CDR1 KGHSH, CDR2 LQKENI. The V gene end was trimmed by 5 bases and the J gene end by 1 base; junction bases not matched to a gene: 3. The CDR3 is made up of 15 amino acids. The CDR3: CASSAGTGNTGELFF. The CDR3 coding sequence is TGTGCCAGCTCAGCCGGGACAGGGAACACCGGGGAGCTGTTTTTT.

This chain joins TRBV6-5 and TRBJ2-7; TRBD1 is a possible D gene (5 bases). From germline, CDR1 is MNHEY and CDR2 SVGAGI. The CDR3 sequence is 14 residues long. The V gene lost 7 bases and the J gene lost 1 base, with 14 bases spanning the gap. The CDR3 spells CASKPRQSSYEQYF. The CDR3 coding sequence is TGTGCCAGCAAACCTAGACAGAGTTCCTACGAGCAGTACTTC.

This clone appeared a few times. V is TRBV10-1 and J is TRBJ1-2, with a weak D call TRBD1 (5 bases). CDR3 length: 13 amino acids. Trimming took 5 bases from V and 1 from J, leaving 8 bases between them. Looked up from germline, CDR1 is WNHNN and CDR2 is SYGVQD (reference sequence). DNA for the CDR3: TGCGCCAGCAGTCTCGACAGTAACTATGGCTACACCTTC. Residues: CASSLDSNYGYTF.

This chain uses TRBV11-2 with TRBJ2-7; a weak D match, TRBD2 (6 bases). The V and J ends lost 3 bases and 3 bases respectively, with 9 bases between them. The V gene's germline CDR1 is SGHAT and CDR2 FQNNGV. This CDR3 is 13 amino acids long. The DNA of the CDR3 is TGTGCCAGCAGCTTGTCGGACTACTACGAGCAGTACTTC. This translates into CASSLSDYYEQYF.

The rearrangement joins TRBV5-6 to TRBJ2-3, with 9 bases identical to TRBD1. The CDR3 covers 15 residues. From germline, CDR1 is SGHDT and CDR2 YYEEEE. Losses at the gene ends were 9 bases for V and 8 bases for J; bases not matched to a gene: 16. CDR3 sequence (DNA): TGTGCCACCTCGGCGCAAACAGGGGGCGCCGTTACGCAGTATTTT. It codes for CATSAQTGGAVTQYF. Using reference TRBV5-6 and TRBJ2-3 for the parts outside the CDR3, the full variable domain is DAGVTQSPTHLIKTRGQQVTLRCSPKSGHDTVSWYQQALGQGPQFIFQYYEEEERQRGNFPDRFSGHQFPNYSSELNVNALLLGDSALYLCATSAQTGGAVTQYFGPGTRLTVL.

The CDR3 is CASSPGTDLHYGYTF. The CDR3 nucleotides read TGTGCCAGCTCACCCGGGACAGACTTACACTATGGCTACACCTTC. This rearrangement joins TRBV18 to TRBJ1-2; 7 positions match TRBD1. Per the germline V gene, CDR1 is KGHSH and CDR2 is LQKENI. V was pared by 3 bases and J by 3 bases, with 7 bases of the junction left unmatched. The CDR3 runs to 15 residues.

The CDR3 DNA sequence: TGTGCCAGCAGTGAAGGACAGGGGGGGTTCGATACGCAGTATTTT. This translates into CASSEGQGGFDTQYF. The rearrangement links TRBV6-1 to TRBJ2-3; 9 bases are a match to TRBD1. The V segment lost 1 base and the J segment 6 bases; nucleotides outside the gene matches: 5. The CDR3 sequence is 15 residues long. From germline, CDR1 is MNHNS and CDR2 SASEGT.

The CDR3 DNA reads TGTGCCAGCCTTCAGGTGAACGGTTCACCCCTCCACTTT. This translates into CASLQVNGSPLHF. This chain connects TRBV6-5 to TRBJ1-6, with D uncertain. V was clipped by 8 bases and J by 9 bases, with 14 bases between them. The CDR3 runs to 13 residues. Germline V CDR1 and CDR2: MNHEY, SVGAGI.